This T cell receptor beta chain emerged from a study of cytomegalovirus exposure and HLA in healthy donors. About the research overall: A prior study identified 100 million to 130 million unique TCR beta sequences from about 179 million T cells.

PCR used 60 Vbeta primers and 13 Jbeta primers. The assay was immunoSEQ multiplex PCR, and TCRdb's table has in-frame clones only and misses some. The sample has about 78,000 clones. Notes on this clone: Its antigen is unidentified.

Study-level findings and limits: Judged likely to be a sequencing artifact was a cluster of highly shared sequence variants. Rates of TCR association differed by HLA locus in a later analysis, with DRB1 highest and HLA-C lowest.

Donors consisted of healthy bone marrow donors. Germline V CDR1 and CDR2: LGHNA, YNFKEQ. CDR3 length: 13 residues. V was cut by 1 base and J by 0 bases, with 3 bases left in between. The receptor was derived from a female donor in good health and CMV-seropositive. The sample consisted of PBMCs. This chain connects TRBV4-2 to TRBJ1-1, with unresolved D. CDR3 sequence: CASSQGVNTEAFF. The CDR3 region has the DNA TGTGCCAGCAGCCAAGGAGTGAACACTGAAGCTTTCTTT.